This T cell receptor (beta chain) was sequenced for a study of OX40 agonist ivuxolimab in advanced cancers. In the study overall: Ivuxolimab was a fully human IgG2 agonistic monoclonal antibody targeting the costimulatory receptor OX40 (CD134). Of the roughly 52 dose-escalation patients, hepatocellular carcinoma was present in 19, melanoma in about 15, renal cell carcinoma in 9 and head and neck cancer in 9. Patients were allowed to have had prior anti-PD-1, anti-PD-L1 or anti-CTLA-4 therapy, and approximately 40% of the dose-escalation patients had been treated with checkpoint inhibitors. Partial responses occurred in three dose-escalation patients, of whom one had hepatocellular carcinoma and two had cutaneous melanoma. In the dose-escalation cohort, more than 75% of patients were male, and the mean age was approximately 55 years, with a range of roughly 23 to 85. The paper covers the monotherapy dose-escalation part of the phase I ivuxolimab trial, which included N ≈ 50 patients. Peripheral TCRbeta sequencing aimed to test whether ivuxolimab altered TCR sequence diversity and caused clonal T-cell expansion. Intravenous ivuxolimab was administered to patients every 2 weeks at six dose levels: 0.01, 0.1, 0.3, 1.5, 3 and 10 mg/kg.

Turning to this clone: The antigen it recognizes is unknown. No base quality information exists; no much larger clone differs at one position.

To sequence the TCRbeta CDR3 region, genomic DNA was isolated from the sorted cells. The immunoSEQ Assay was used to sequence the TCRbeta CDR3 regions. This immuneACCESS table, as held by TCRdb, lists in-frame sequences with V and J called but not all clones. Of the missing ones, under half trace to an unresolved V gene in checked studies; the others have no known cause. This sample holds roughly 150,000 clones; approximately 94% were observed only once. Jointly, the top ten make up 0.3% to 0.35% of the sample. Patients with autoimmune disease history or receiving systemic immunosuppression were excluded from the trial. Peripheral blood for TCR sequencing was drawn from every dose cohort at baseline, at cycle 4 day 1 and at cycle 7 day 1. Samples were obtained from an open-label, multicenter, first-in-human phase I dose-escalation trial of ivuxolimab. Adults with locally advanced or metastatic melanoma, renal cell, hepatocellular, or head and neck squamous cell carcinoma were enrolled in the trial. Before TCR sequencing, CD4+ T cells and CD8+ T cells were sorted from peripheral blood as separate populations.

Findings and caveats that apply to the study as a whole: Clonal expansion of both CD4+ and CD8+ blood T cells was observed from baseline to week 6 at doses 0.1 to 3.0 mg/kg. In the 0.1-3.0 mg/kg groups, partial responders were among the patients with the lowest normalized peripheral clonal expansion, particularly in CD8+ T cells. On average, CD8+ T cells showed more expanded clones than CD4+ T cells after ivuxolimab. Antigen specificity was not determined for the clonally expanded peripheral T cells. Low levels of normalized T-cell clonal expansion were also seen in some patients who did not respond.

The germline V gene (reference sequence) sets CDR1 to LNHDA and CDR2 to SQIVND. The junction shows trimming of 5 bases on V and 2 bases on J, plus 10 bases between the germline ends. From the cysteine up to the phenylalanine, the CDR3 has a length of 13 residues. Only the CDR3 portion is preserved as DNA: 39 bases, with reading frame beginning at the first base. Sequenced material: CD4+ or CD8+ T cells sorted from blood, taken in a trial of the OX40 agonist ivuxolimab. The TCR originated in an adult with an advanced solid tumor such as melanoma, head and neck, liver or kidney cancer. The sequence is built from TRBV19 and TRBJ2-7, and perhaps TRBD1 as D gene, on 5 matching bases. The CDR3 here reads CASSYRSTYEQYF. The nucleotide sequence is TGTGCCAGTAGTTACAGGTCGACCTACGAGCAGTACTTC.